The clone carrying this T cell receptor (beta chain) has more than one count but fewer than ten. TCRdb processed the RT-PCR reads anew with MiXCR; each CDR3 protein has one entry. The sample carries about 680,000 distinct CDR3 sequences, over 12% recorded once. V dropped 0 bases and J dropped 4; count of bases not matched to a gene: 9. Germline CDR1 is KGHSH and CDR2 is LQKENI. The CDR3 consists of 17 residues. The origin of this receptor is a female donor in good health, serving as a healthy control. Sequences were obtained from memory CD4+ T cells from blood. This chain links TRBV18 with TRBJ2-3; TRBD2 matches 8 bases. CDR3 coding DNA: TGTGCCAGCTCACCACCCTCGGGAGGGAGGGGACCAGATACGCAGTATTTT. Residues: CASSPPSGGRGPDTQYF.